A single T cell receptor (beta chain) is shown here with its context. Its antigen remains unknown. With 60 Vbeta and 13 Jbeta primers, the PCR was carried out. Repertoires were generated with immunoSEQ multiplex PCR, while TCRdb's copy carries only in-frame clones and drops some. The table records some 140,000 clones, around 77% of them present only once. The sample originates from a study of cytomegalovirus exposure and HLA in healthy donors. Points from the study as a whole: A later analysis reportedly found fewer N-insertions in an Asian-associated ancestry cluster than the roughly 670-donor mean.

The V gene end was trimmed by 2 bases and the J gene end by 6 bases; junction bases not matched to a gene: 2. CDR1 and CDR2 (germline): MNHEY, SVGAGI. CDR3 length: 14 amino acids. This receptor was identified in a man aged 25-45 years in good health. The source material was PBMCs. This chain joins TRBV6-5 and TRBJ1-1, with 11 nucleotides matching TRBD1. DNA of the CDR3: TGTGCCAGCAGTTACGGGGACAGGGGGGCTGAAGCTTTCTTT. Its protein is CASSYGDRGAEAFF.